Sequencing of this TCR beta chain was carried out in a study of T cells in Graves' hyperthyroidism and ophthalmopathy. What was amplified from RNA transcripts were TCR beta CDR3 regions. Researchers ran a first-round RT-PCR on the TCR CDR3 using the HTBI primer set. TCRdb itself ran the multiplex PCR reads through MiXCR, one entry per CDR3 protein. Of some 210,000 distinct CDR3 sequences listed, 17% are singletons. Stable hyperthyroidism: no ophthalmopathy progression over 18 months of follow-up. These patients, aged 18 to 65, had recently diagnosed hyperthyroidism lasting under 2 months. Each diagnosis drew on symptoms, thyroxine, TRAb, thyroid ultrasound and orbital computed tomography findings. CDR1 and CDR2 from the germline V gene are KGHSH and LQKENI. The CDR3 loop spans 14 amino acids. The junction had 8 bases not matched to a gene; V was cut back by 5 bases and J by 5 bases. This clonotype showed up many times.

The sequencing sample was made of blood. This chain uses TRBV18 with TRBJ1-2; TRBD1 agrees at 7 bases. The receptor was derived from a man between 45 and 60 years old with Graves' hyperthyroidism. The CDR3 DNA sequence: TGTGCCAGCTCATCGTCCGAACAGGGGTATGGCTACACCTTC. Translated, it gives CASSSSEQGYGYTF.